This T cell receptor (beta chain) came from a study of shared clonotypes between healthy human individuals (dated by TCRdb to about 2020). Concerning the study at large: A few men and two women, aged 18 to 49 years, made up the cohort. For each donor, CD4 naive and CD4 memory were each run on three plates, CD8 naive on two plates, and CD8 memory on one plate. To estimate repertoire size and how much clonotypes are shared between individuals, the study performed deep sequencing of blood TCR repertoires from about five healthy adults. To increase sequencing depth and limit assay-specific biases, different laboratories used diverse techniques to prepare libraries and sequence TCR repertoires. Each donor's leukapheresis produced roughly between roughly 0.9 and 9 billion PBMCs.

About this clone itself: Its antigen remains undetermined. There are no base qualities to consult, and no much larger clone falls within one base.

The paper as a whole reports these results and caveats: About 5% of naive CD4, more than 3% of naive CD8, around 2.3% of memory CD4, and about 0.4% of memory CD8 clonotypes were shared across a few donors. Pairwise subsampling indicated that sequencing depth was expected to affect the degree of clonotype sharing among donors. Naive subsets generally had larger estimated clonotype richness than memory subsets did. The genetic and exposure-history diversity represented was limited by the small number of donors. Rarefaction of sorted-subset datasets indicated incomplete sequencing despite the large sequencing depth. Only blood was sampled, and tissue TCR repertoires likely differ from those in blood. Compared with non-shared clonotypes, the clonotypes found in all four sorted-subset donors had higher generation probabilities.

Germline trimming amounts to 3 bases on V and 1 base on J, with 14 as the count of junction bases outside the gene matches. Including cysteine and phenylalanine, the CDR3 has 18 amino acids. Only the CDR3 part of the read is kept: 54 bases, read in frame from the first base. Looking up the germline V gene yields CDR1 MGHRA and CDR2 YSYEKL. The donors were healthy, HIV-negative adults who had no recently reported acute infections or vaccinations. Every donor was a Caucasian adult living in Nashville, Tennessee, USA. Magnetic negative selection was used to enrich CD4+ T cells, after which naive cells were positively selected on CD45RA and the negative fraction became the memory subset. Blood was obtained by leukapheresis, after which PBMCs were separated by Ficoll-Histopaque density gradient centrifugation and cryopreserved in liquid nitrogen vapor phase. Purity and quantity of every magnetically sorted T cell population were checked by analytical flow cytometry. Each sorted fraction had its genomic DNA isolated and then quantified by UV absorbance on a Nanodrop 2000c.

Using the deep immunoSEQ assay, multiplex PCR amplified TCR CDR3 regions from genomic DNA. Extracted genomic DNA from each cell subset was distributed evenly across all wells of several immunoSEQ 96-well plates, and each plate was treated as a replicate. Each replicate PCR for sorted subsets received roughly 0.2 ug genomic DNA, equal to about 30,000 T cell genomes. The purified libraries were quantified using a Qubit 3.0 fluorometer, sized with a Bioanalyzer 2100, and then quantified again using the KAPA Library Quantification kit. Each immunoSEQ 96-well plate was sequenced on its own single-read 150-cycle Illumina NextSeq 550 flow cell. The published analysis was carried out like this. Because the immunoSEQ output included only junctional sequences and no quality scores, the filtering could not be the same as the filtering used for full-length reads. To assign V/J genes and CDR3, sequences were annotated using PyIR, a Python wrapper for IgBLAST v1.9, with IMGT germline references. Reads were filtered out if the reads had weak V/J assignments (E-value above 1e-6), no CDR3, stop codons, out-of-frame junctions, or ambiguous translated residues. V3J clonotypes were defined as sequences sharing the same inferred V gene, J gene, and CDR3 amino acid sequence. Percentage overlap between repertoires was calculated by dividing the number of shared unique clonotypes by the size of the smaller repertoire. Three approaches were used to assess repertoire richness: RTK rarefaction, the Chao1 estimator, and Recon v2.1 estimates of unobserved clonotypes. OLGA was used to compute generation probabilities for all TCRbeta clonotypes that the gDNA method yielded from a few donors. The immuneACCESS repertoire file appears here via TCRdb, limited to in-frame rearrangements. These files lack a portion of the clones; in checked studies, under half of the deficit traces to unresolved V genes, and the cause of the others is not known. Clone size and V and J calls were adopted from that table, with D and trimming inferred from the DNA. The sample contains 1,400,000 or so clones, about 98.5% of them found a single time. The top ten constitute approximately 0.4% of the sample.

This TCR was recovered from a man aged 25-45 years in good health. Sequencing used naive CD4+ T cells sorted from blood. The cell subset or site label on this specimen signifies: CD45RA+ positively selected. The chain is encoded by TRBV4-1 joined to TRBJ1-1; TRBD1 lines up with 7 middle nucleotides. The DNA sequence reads TGCGCCAGCAGCCACCCACAGGGGACCTCTTATGGGAACACTGAAGCTTTCTTT. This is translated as CASSHPQGTSYGNTEAFF.